This T cell receptor beta chain was documented in a study of tumor-infiltrating lymphocytes in primary liver carcinoma. Study information: All patients had surgically resected primary liver carcinoma. Both sexes were represented among patients, who were 30 to 69 years old.

TCR beta cDNA came from 400 to 500 ng total RNA, primed with a constant-region primer. Three rounds of nested multiplex PCR with slightly modified ARM-PCR produced TCR beta libraries. Rounds one and two of PCR, each of 10 cycles, were primed with TRBV1-TRBV30 forward primers and a C-beta reverse primer. One entry per CDR3 protein, called by TCRdb with MiXCR from the multiplex PCR reads. The table has about 300,000 distinct CDR3 sequences, roughly two thirds seen once. About this clonotype: This could be a read error, since a much larger clone is one nucleotide away.

Germline DNA was extracted too, while blood RNA derived from unsorted whole blood. The authors collected approximately 4.2 milliliters of peripheral blood before surgery. Germline V gives CDR1 LGHNA, CDR2 YNFKEQ. There are 13 residues in the CDR3. This sequence was found in a man in his forties with primary liver carcinoma and hepatitis B virus infection. Sequencing used peripheral blood. The chain carries TRBV4-2 and TRBJ1-5, with D hard to call. The CDR3 DNA reads TGTACCAGCAGCCAGGATAGCAATCAGCCCCAGCATTTT. It yields the protein CTSSQDSNQPQHF.